The 3 T cell receptor beta chains below were found in one sample sequenced in a study of T-cell memory formation after mild COVID-19. TCRdb re-analysed the 5' RACE reads in MiXCR, keeping a single row per CDR3 protein. The table lists hundreds of thousands of distinct CDR3 sequences, 25% to 30% of them singletons. Input material: PBMCs or a T cell subset sorted from them (not recorded which). These receptors were taken from an adult woman who had mild COVID-19 (a few samples of this study predate the infection). Cell type and time point are not known.

This clonotype turned up a few times. The chain links TRBV24-1 to TRBJ2-2, with D hard to call. Germline V gene lookup returns CDR1 KGHDR and CDR2 SFDVKD. Trimming shortened V by 4 bases and J by 4 bases, and 12 bases separated the two germline ends. CDR3 length: 15 amino acids. CDR3 amino acids: CATSEPRARTGELFF. CDR3 bases: TGTGCCACCAGTGAGCCTCGGGCCCGCACCGGGGAGCTGTTTTTT.

This chain joins TRBV7-7 and TRBJ2-5, with TRBD2 matching over 9 bases. Germline CDR1 SSHAT, CDR2 FNYEAQ (reference sequence). The junction had 3 bases not matched to a gene; V was cut back by 5 bases and J by 5 bases. This CDR3 comprises 13 residues. For the CDR3, the DNA is TGTGCCAGCAGCGGGACTAGCCGGGAGACCCAGTACTTC. Its translation is CASSGTSRETQYF. Filled out from reference TRBV7-7 and TRBJ2-5, the complete variable domain reads GAGVSQSPRYKVTKRGQDVTLRCDPISSHATLYWYQQALGQGPEFLTYFNYEAQPDKSGLPSDRFSAERPEGSISTLTIQRTEQRDSAMYRCASSGTSRETQYFGPGTRLLVL.

In this sample, this clonotype turned up many times. This chain connects TRBV5-1 to TRBJ2-1; no definite D call. Germline CDR1 reads SGHRS; CDR2 reads YFSETQ. This CDR3 is 13 amino acids long. The V end was cut by 1 base, the J end by 8 bases, with 10 bases between. This chain's CDR3 is CASSLYYNDEQFF. The CDR3 DNA sequence: TGCGCCAGCAGCTTGTATTATAACGATGAGCAGTTCTTC.